A single sample is the source of the 26 T cell receptor beta chains below, sequenced in a study of OX40 agonist ivuxolimab in advanced cancers. Some clones are missing from TCRdb's copy, which holds only in-frame ones; the method was immunoSEQ multiplex PCR. There are more than 55,000 clones in the sample; approximately 92% occur only once, and 13% lies in the top ten. The sample in question was CD4+ or CD8+ T cells sorted from blood, obtained in a trial of the OX40 agonist ivuxolimab. The receptors stem from an adult with an advanced solid tumor such as melanoma, head and neck, liver or kidney cancer.

This rearrangement joins TRBV2 to TRBJ1-2; TRBD1 is a possible D gene (6 bases). V lost 3 bases to trimming and J lost 6 bases, with 11 bases between them. This CDR3 has 13 amino acids. The germline V gene has CDR1 SNHLY and CDR2 FYNNEI. The CDR3 loop reads CASSDRGGDGYTF. CDR3 coding DNA: TGTGCCAGCAGTGACAGGGGAGGAGATGGCTACACCTTC. Based on the CDR3 plus reference TRBV2 and TRBJ1-2, the full variable domain is EPEVTQTPSHQVTQMGQEVILRCVPISNHLYFYWYRQILGQKVEFLVSFYNNEISEKSEIFDDQFSVERPDGSNFTLKIRSTKLEDSAMYFCASSDRGGDGYTFGSGTRLTVV.

The chain employs TRBV5-4 and TRBJ2-3; D uncertain. Germline assignment: CDR1 SGHNT and CDR2 YYREEE (reference sequence). The ends were cut back, 4 bases at V and 3 bases at J, with 3 bases in the middle. This CDR3 has 11 residues. In nucleotides, the CDR3 is TGTGCCAGCAGCATTACAGATACGCAGTATTTT. Translation gives CASSITDTQYF.

The chain joins TRBV13 to TRBJ2-5, with 7 nucleotides matching TRBD1. This CDR3 contains 16 residues. Unmatched junction bases numbered 11, after V lost 5 bases and J lost 2 bases. The germline V gene encodes CDR1 PRHDT and CDR2 FYEKMQ (reference sequence). The CDR3 nucleotides read TGTGCCAGCAGCCCCATGGGACAGCCTTTTCAAGAGACCCAGTACTTC. Its translation is CASSPMGQPFQETQYF.

In its sample, this clone was seen a few times. The chain links TRBV7-6 to TRBJ2-7, with TRBD2 matching over 7 bases. CDR1 and CDR2 (germline): SGHVS, FNYEAQ. This CDR3 is 14 amino acids long. Germline trimming cut 1 base from V and 1 base from J; bases unmatched to any gene: 1. CDR3 residues: CASSLGGGSYEQYF. In DNA form, the CDR3 reads TGTGCCAGCAGCTTAGGGGGGGGATCCTACGAGCAGTACTTC.

V gene TRBV6-5 combines with J gene TRBJ1-1, with D unclear. CDR1 and CDR2 (germline): MNHEY, SVGAGI. Trimming removed 2 bases at V and 0 bases at J, with 10 bases between. The CDR3 runs to 15 residues. DNA for the CDR3: TGTGCCAGCAGTTACCAAGGAGGGTTGAACACTGAAGCTTTCTTT. It translates to CASSYQGGLNTEAFF.

The chain carries TRBV11-2 and TRBJ2-3, with D tentatively TRBD1 or TRBD2 (5 bases each). From germline, CDR1 is SGHAT and CDR2 FQNNGV. V was shortened by 3 bases and J by 2 bases, with 18 bases between the two germline ends. This CDR3 is built from 17 residues. The CDR3 loop reads CASSFVTRGDVTDTQYF. The CDR3, as DNA: TGTGCCAGCAGCTTCGTAACTAGGGGAGATGTCACAGATACGCAGTATTTT.

The chain joins TRBV28 to TRBJ1-2, with 7 bases fitting TRBD1. V was clipped by 3 bases and J by 7 bases; unmatched bases: 8. Germline CDR1 is MDHEN and CDR2 is SYDVKM. The CDR3 totals 14 residues. The CDR3 DNA sequence: TGTGCCAGCAGTTTGGAAGGGGGCTGGGTTGGCTACACCTTC. Translating it yields CASSLEGGWVGYTF.

V is TRBV7-8 and J is TRBJ2-5; no clear D. CDR1 and CDR2 (germline): SGHVS, FQNEAQ. This CDR3 spans 12 amino acids. Trimming removed 2 bases from V and 5 bases from J, with 6 bases in between. The CDR3: CASSLNFETQYF. CDR3 sequence (DNA): TGTGCCAGCAGCTTAAATTTCGAGACCCAGTACTTC.

The V call is TRBV19, the J call TRBJ1-2; 10 positions match TRBD1. Germline V gives CDR1 LNHDA, CDR2 SQIVND (reference sequence). The V gene end was trimmed by 6 bases and the J gene end by 6 bases; junction bases not matched to a gene: 7. This CDR3 is 14 amino acids long. The CDR3 DNA sequence: TGTGCCAGTAGCGCCCCCGGGACAGGGGATGGCTACACCTTC. Translated: CASSAPGTGDGYTF.

The chain recombines TRBV19 with TRBJ2-1; 7 nucleotides line up with TRBD2. J gave up 3 bases and V 11 bases, and 7 bases lay outside the gene matches. Germline CDR1 LNHDA, CDR2 SQIVND (reference sequence). The CDR3 contains 13 residues. The CDR3 reads CAVRDYLYNEQFF. The CDR3 nucleotides are TGTGCCGTCCGGGACTACCTCTACAATGAGCAGTTCTTC.

The CDR3 region is CASSQVGSYEQYF. DNA of the CDR3: TGCGCCAGCAGCCAAGTAGGGTCCTACGAGCAGTACTTC. The gene calls are TRBV4-3 and TRBJ2-7; D is undetermined. Trimming cost V 1 base and J 1 base, with 5 bases left between them. Per germline, CDR1 LGHNA and CDR2 YSLEER. The CDR3 totals 13 residues.

The CDR3 loop is CASSWTSGYEQYF. CDR3 sequence (DNA): TGTGCCAGCAGCTGGACCTCAGGCTACGAGCAGTACTTC. This rearrangement joins TRBV5-6 to TRBJ2-7; D call uncertain. The CDR3 totals 13 residues. With 3 bases removed from V and 3 bases from J, the gap between germline ends came to 10 bases. Germline V gives CDR1 SGHDT, CDR2 YYEEEE. The full variable domain, with the rest looked up from reference TRBV5-6 and TRBJ2-7, is DAGVTQSPTHLIKTRGQQVTLRCSPKSGHDTVSWYQQALGQGPQFIFQYYEEEERQRGNFPDRFSGHQFPNYSSELNVNALLLGDSALYLCASSWTSGYEQYFGPGTRLTVT.

The J gene is TRBJ2-7, the V gene TRBV4-3; D is ambiguous. Per the germline V gene, CDR1 is LGHNA and CDR2 is YSLEER. V lost 0 bases and J lost 0, with 12 bases in between. The CDR3 totals 16 residues. The CDR3 spells CASSQEASPSSYEQYF. CDR3 in DNA: TGCGCCAGCAGCCAAGAGGCTTCCCCAAGCTCCTACGAGCAGTACTTC.

The chain carries TRBV27 and TRBJ2-3, with D unresolved. CDR1 is MNHEY, CDR2 SMNVEV, per germline (reference sequence). The CDR3 totals 12 residues. V was cut by 5 bases and J by 4 bases, with 7 bases left in between. The CDR3 nucleotides read TGTGCCAGCAGTCTTGGTCCAGATACGCAGTATTTT. Translation gives CASSLGPDTQYF.

V is TRBV18 and J is TRBJ1-1; D possibly corresponds to TRBD1 (5 bases). V was cut by 2 bases and J by 4 bases, with 11 bases left in between. Looked up from germline, CDR1 is KGHSH and CDR2 is LQKENI. The length of the CDR3 is 14 residues. The CDR3 loop reads CASSPSGGFTEAFF. The CDR3 nucleotides are TGTGCCAGCTCACCATCTGGGGGGTTCACTGAAGCTTTCTTT. The full variable domain, completed using reference TRBV18 and TRBJ1-1, is NAGVMQNPRHLVRRRGQEARLRCSPMKGHSHVYWYRQLPEEGLKFMVYLQKENIIDESGMPKERFSAEFPKEGPSILRIQQVVRGDSAAYFCASSPSGGFTEAFFGQGTRLTVV.

The gene calls are TRBV15 and TRBJ2-5; the D gene is possibly TRBD1 (7 bases). Looked up from germline, CDR1 is LNHNV and CDR2 is YYDKDF (reference sequence). This CDR3 has 13 amino acids. Trimming removed 4 bases from V and 5 bases from J, with 11 bases in between. CDR3 bases: TGTGCCACCAGCACGGCAGGGGGGGAGACCCAGTACTTC. Its translation is CATSTAGGETQYF.

The chain combines TRBV4-3 with TRBJ1-2; D uncertain. This CDR3 spans 18 amino acids. V dropped 0 bases and J dropped 1 base, with 18 bases sitting between them. CDR1 LGHNA and CDR2 YSLEER come from the germline V gene. Here the CDR3 DNA reads TGCGCCAGCAGCCAAGAGCTTTTTTGGGGTTCCCTTAACTATGGCTACACCTTC. Its translation is CASSQELFWGSLNYGYTF.

The chain is built from TRBV7-6 and TRBJ1-3; D is ambiguous. Per the germline V gene, CDR1 is SGHVS and CDR2 is FNYEAQ. There are 15 residues in the CDR3. Trimming took off 5 bases at V and 4 bases at J, with 15 bases between the two ends. DNA for the CDR3: TGTGCCAGCAGCCCCCGGGAGGGTCTCGGAAACACCATATATTTT. It encodes CASSPREGLGNTIYF.

The chain couples TRBV9 to TRBJ2-5; D is perhaps TRBD1 or TRBD2 (5 bases each). The V gene's germline CDR1 is SGDLS and CDR2 YYNGEE. This CDR3 has 15 amino acids. Deletions cut 4 bases from V and 1 base from J, with 14 bases between. CDR3 sequence (DNA): TGTGCCAGCAGCTCGGGGACGGTTGTCCAAGAGACCCAGTACTTC. The encoded protein is CASSSGTVVQETQYF.

This clone occurred once. The rearrangement links TRBV6-5 to TRBJ2-1; 10 bases match TRBD2. The CDR3 extends over 16 amino acids. Trimming removed 2 bases from V and 4 bases from J; junction bases left unmatched: 5. CDR1 MNHEY and CDR2 SVGAGI come from the germline V gene. The DNA of the CDR3 is TGTGCCAGCAGTTACACCGGGACTAGCGTATACAATGAGCAGTTCTTC. The encoded protein is CASSYTGTSVYNEQFF.

The rearrangement uses TRBV7-9 and TRBJ2-5; no definite D call. The DNA end is more similar to TRBJ2-7, so the J call may be wrong. There are 15 residues in the CDR3. CDR1 and CDR2 from the germline V gene are SEHNR and FQNEAQ (reference sequence). CDR3 bases: TGTGCCAGCAGCTTAGGGGCGAACTTTCTCTACGAGCAGTACTTC. It is translated as CASSLGANFLYEQYF.

This clone appeared a single time. The chain couples TRBV4-1 to TRBJ2-7, with 10 bases aligning to TRBD1. Germline lookup yields CDR1 MGHRA and CDR2 YSYEKL. J was trimmed by 3 bases and V by 3 bases; bases with no gene match: 8. The CDR3 is made up of 16 amino acids. CDR3 sequence reads: CASSQGPGQGYYEQYF. CDR3 DNA sequence: TGCGCCAGCAGCCAGGGACCGGGACAGGGGTACTACGAGCAGTACTTC.

The genes are TRBV5-6 and TRBJ1-1; 10 positions agree with TRBD1. This CDR3 contains 13 residues. Germline V gene data show CDR1 as SGHDT and CDR2 as YYEEEE. J lost 5 bases, V lost 4 bases, and 2 bases had no gene match. CDR3 loop: CASSAGQGTEAFF. The CDR3 coding sequence is TGTGCCAGCAGCGCGGGACAGGGGACTGAAGCTTTCTTT.

This chain joins TRBV9 and TRBJ2-2; D not certain. Germline V gene sequence: CDR1 SGDLS, CDR2 YYNGEE. V was shortened by 0 bases and J by 5 bases, with 2 bases between the two germline ends. There are 12 residues in the CDR3. The CDR3 region has the DNA TGTGCCAGCAGCGTAGGGACCGGGGAGCTGTTTTTT. Translating it yields CASSVGTGELFF.

The rearrangement links TRBV4-1 to TRBJ2-1; D is unclear. Between the trimmed V and J ends, which lost 1 base and 5 bases, there was a span of 9 bases. CDR1 is MGHRA, CDR2 YSYEKL, per germline. CDR3 size: 14 residues. The DNA of the CDR3 is TGCGCCAGCAGCCAAGTCCGCCGTGACAATGAGCAGTTCTTC. Encoded protein: CASSQVRRDNEQFF.

The chain has TRBV4-3 and TRBJ2-2; TRBD2 is a possible D gene (5 bases). Germline CDR1 is LGHNA and CDR2 is YSLEER. CDR3 length equals 16 residues. Deletions cut 0 bases from V and 6 bases from J, with 14 bases between. For the CDR3, the DNA is TGCGCCAGCAGCCAAGAGCGGGCGGCTATCCCCGGGGAGCTGTTTTTT. Its translation is CASSQERAAIPGELFF.